The 9 T cell receptor beta chains in this list originate from one sample, sequenced in a study of T cells expressing NK-cell markers. TCRdb re-called the 5' RACE reads; every CDR3 protein appears as one record, without DNA. In total, the table holds 450,000 to 600,000 distinct CDR3 sequences. The material sequenced was blood T cells: a sorted CD56 or NKG2C T cell subset, CD4+ or CD8+ T cells, or bulk PBMC T cells (not recorded which). Receptor source: a man between 18 and 35 years old in good health.

This chain links TRBV18 with TRBJ2-3; the D gene TCRdb calls, TRBD2, cannot be checked with no DNA. CDR3 length: 16 amino acids. Per the germline V gene, CDR1 is KGHSH and CDR2 is LQKENI. Here the CDR3 reads CASLSWLAESTDTQYF.

This chain uses TRBV7-9 with TRBJ2-5; the TCRdb D gene call, TRBD1, has no DNA to confirm it. In germline, CDR1 is SEHNR, CDR2 FQNEAQ (reference sequence). This CDR3 spans 14 amino acids. The CDR3 loop is CASSTSGGSETQYF.

V and J are TRBV20-1 and TRBJ1-3. The germline V gene encodes CDR1 DFQATT and CDR2 SNEGSKA (reference sequence). The CDR3 runs 13 residues. CDR3 protein: CSANVPSGNTIYF.

The chain links TRBV7-3 to TRBJ1-1. The germline CDR1 and CDR2 sequences are SGHTA and FQGTGA. The CDR3 contains 16 residues. CDR3 sequence: CASSSTPRSLNTEAFF.

The chain carries TRBV4-1 and TRBJ2-6; with no DNA, the TCRdb D assignment of TRBD1 cannot be verified. CDR1 and CDR2 (germline): MGHRA, YSYEKL. This CDR3 spans 21 amino acids. The CDR3 loop is CASSQAMEQTVLNSGANVLTF.

The chain joins TRBV28 to TRBJ2-1; without DNA, the TCRdb call of TRBD1 cannot be checked. The germline CDR1 and CDR2 sequences are MDHEN and SYDVKM. The CDR3 is 17 residues long. The CDR3 reads CASSVDPGRSSYNEQFF.

This chain connects TRBV7-2 to TRBJ1-1; TCRdb designates TRBD1, a call that cannot be tested without DNA. The germline CDR1 and CDR2 sequences are SGHTA and FQGNSA. The CDR3 has 17 amino acids. The CDR3: CASSRPPGSHWNTEAFF.

The J gene is TRBJ2-7, the V gene TRBV30; lacking DNA, the TRBD2 call made by TCRdb goes unchecked. The CDR3 spans 13 residues. The V gene's germline CDR1 is GTSNPN and CDR2 SVGIG (reference sequence). CDR3: CAWKASGLYEQYF.

The gene calls are TRBV6-2 or TRBV6-3 and TRBJ1-6. The CDR3 has 17 residues. Per the germline V gene, CDR1 is MNHEY and CDR2 is SVGEGT. The CDR3 loop is CASSRTISRISNSPLHF.